This T cell receptor beta chain was recovered during a study of blood T cell repertoires in COVID-19. For the study at large: T cells, B-cell-depleted T cells, or PBMCs provided the cDNA or gDNA that served as material.

Germline V gives CDR1 SGHRS, CDR2 YFSETQ. The length of the CDR3 is 13 residues. With 2 bases clipped from V and 6 bases from J, the junction kept 2 bases outside the gene matches. Only one count was recorded for this clone. Per the original data handling: Reference gene primer amplification gave estimated nucleated cell counts. Some clones are missing from TCRdb's copy, which holds only in-frame ones; the method was immunoSEQ multiplex PCR. D and trimming were read from the DNA, whereas the V and J calls and clone size are those reported in that table. The sample records 200,000 to 250,000 clones, 65% to 90% being singletons. Participants spanned ages about 18 to 100 years and resided in roughly 26 US areas. Cohort assignment relied on participant-reported clinical history.

The TCR originated in a woman between 50 and 59 years old with acute COVID-19. This sequence joins TRBV5-1 and TRBJ1-2, with TRBD1 matching over 9 bases. The specimen was PBMCs or T cells enriched from blood (not recorded which). Written as DNA, the CDR3 is TGCGCCAGCAGCTTTACAGGGGGCCATGGCTACACCTTC. Translated, it gives CASSFTGGHGYTF.